Below, 22 T cell receptor beta chains from the same sample are listed, as sequenced in a study of T cell repertoires in cytomegalovirus infection. Their antigens remain unidentified. TCRdb itself ran the reads through MiXCR, one entry per CDR3 protein. The sample lists about 46,000 distinct CDR3 sequences, 20% to 25% seen once, with 18% in the top ten. The sample consisted of PBMCs, sequenced either directly or after in vitro stimulation (not recorded which). The receptor set was obtained from a human donor in good health (CMV status not recorded). Some clones in this sample may be carry-over from other donors' samples.

In this sample, this clonotype turned up many times. The chain uses TRBV7-2 and TRBJ2-4; TRBD2 matches at 7 bases. Looked up from germline, CDR1 is SGHTA and CDR2 is FQGNSA. The CDR3 is 15 residues long. Trimming at V came to 3 bases and at J to 5 bases, leaving 7 bases not matched to a gene. The CDR3 DNA reads as TGTGCCAGCAGCTTTTCGGTAGGGAGGGAAAACATTCAGTACTTC. Translated, it gives CASSFSVGRENIQYF.

This clonotype showed up many times. V gene TRBV28 combines with J gene TRBJ1-2; TRBD1 matches 7 bases. V lost 7 bases, J lost 0 bases, and 8 bases stayed unmatched. The germline CDR1 and CDR2 sequences are MDHEN and SYDVKM. The CDR3 is 15 residues long. DNA of the CDR3: TGTGCCAGCACCCCCAGGGGGGACCCTAACTATGGCTACACCTTC. It translates to CASTPRGDPNYGYTF.

The chain combines TRBV20-1 with TRBJ2-3, with no clear D. V lost 3 bases, J lost 4 bases, and 8 bases lay in between. The CDR3 loop spans 12 amino acids. The germline V gene encodes CDR1 DFQATT and CDR2 SNEGSKA (reference sequence). The CDR3 is CSARASPDTQYF. Written as DNA, the CDR3 is TGCAGTGCTAGGGCGTCCCCAGATACGCAGTATTTT.

This clonotype occurred many times. The chain joins TRBV6-6 to TRBJ1-4; the D is unclear. V lost 0 bases to trimming and J lost 0 bases, with 11 bases between them. Germline lookup yields CDR1 MNHNY and CDR2 SVGAGI (reference sequence). The CDR3 runs to 17 residues. The DNA of the CDR3 is TGTGCCAGCAGTTACTCCGTCCTTGTTGCAACTAATGAAAAACTGTTTTTT. It yields the protein CASSYSVLVATNEKLFF.

The sample holds a few counts of this clonotype. This rearrangement joins TRBV6-2 or TRBV6-3 to TRBJ2-1; 11 nucleotides agree with TRBD2. Looked up from germline, CDR1 is MNHEY and CDR2 is SVGEGT. The CDR3 has 16 residues. The V and J ends lost 0 bases and 7 bases, in that order; junction bases with no gene match: 5. The CDR3 DNA reads as TGTGCCAGCAGTTACTCATTAGCGGGAGGGAGAAATGAGCAGTTCTTC. This gives the protein CASSYSLAGGRNEQFF.

This clonotype has more than one count but fewer than ten. The J gene is TRBJ1-6, the V gene TRBV6-6, with 9 bases aligning to TRBD1. Germline V gene sequence: CDR1 MNHNY, CDR2 SVGAGI (reference sequence). V dropped 2 bases and J dropped 10; count of bases not matched to a gene: 21. This CDR3 contains 20 residues. DNA of the CDR3: TGTGCCAGCAGTTACGAACCCCGGGACAGGGTATTTCGGGAAGGATCACCCCTCCACTTT. As protein: CASSYEPRDRVFREGSPLHF.

The V call is TRBV10-1, the J call TRBJ1-5; D ambiguous. The CDR3 loop spans 13 amino acids. V lost 2 bases and J 0 bases, leaving 2 bases between the germline ends. Looked up from germline, CDR1 is WNHNN and CDR2 is SYGVQD (reference sequence). In nucleotides, the CDR3 is TGCGCCAGCAGTGAGAATAGCAATCAGCCCCAGCATTTT. As protein: CASSENSNQPQHF.

Many counts were recorded for this clonotype. The rearrangement uses TRBV10-3 and TRBJ1-2; 7 nucleotides align to TRBD1. This CDR3 region has 14 residues. J gave up 8 bases and V 0 bases, and 6 bases lay outside the gene matches. Germline values: CDR1 ENHRY, CDR2 SYGVKD. In DNA, the CDR3 is TGTGCCATCAGTGAGTCTGAGGGGGCGCGAGGCTACACCTTC. It encodes CAISESEGARGYTF.

This clonotype has a count of ten or more. This chain uses TRBV7-6 with TRBJ1-1; D unresolved. The CDR3 sequence is 15 residues long. Germline V gene data show CDR1 as SGHVS and CDR2 as FNYEAQ. Trimming stripped 2 bases from V and 1 base from J, with 11 bases between. The CDR3 DNA follows: TGTGCCAGCAGCTTACCAAAGGGAACGAACACTGAAGCTTTCTTT. Its protein product is CASSLPKGTNTEAFF.

The sample holds many counts of this clonotype. The gene calls are TRBV7-2 and TRBJ2-7; D remains unclear. Per germline, CDR1 SGHTA and CDR2 FQGNSA. This CDR3 is built from 14 residues. Trimming took off 2 bases at V and 6 bases at J, with 14 bases between the two ends. CDR3 protein: CASSLNRMTGEQYF. CDR3 nucleotide sequence: TGTGCCAGCAGCTTAAACCGGATGACGGGCGAGCAGTACTTC. The complete variable domain, with remaining parts taken from reference TRBV7-2 and TRBJ2-7, reads GAGVSQSPSNKVTEKGKDVELRCDPISGHTALYWYRQSLGQGLEFLIYFQGNSAPDKSGLPSDRFSAERTGGSVSTLTIQRTQQEDSAVYLCASSLNRMTGEQYFGPGTRLTVT.

As regards this clonotype: A much larger clone is a single base away; this may be a read error. The V gene is TRBV12-3 or TRBV12-4, the J gene TRBJ2-3, with 10 positions matching TRBD1. The CDR3 length is 16 residues. V gave up 6 bases and J gave up 5 bases; unmatched junction bases: 11. The CDR3 here is CASSYSGQGLIDTQYF. The CDR3 DNA reads TGTGCCAGCAGCTATTCGGGACAGGGGTTGATAGATACGCAGTATTTT.

This clonotype was counted once. The V and J genes are TRBV4-3 and TRBJ1-1; 7 positions agree with TRBD1. This CDR3 has 16 amino acids. Germline CDR1 is LGHNA and CDR2 is YSLEER. V lost 0 bases and J lost 4; bases outside the gene matches: 8. The CDR3 region has the DNA TGCGCCAGCAGCCAAGATTTCCGGTCAGGGGGCACTGAAGCTTTCTTT. Translation gives CASSQDFRSGGTEAFF.

This clonotype was recorded a few times. The rearrangement uses TRBV5-4 and TRBJ2-5, with 7 bases that match TRBD2. This CDR3 is 15 amino acids long. Germline CDR1 and CDR2: SGHNT and YYREEE (reference sequence). V shed 3 bases, J shed 4 bases, and the junction held 9 bases outside the gene matches. The CDR3: CASSSSGHTGETQYF. As DNA, the CDR3 is TGTGCCAGCAGCTCTAGCGGTCACACGGGAGAGACCCAGTACTTC.

This clonotype was observed at least ten times. This chain connects TRBV6-1 to TRBJ1-3; D gene uncertain. Trimming cost V 2 bases and J 5 bases, with 10 bases left between them. CDR1 is MNHNS and CDR2 is SASEGT in the germline V gene. The CDR3 is 14 residues long. CDR3 in DNA: TGTGCCAGCAGTGAAAGGGTAGAAAGAAACACCATATATTTT. Its translation: CASSERVERNTIYF.

This clonotype showed up many times. V usage is TRBV7-9 and J usage is TRBJ2-5, with D unresolved. The V end was cut by 5 bases, the J end by 0 bases, with 10 bases between. The CDR3 has 14 amino acids. Germline V gene sequence: CDR1 SEHNR, CDR2 FQNEAQ (reference sequence). CDR3 nucleotide sequence: TGTGCCAGCAGCCCGATAGGCCACCAAGAGACCCAGTACTTC. It yields the protein CASSPIGHQETQYF.

This clonotype qualifies as medium-sized. The CDR3 is CASSSDSLSYEQYF. DNA for the CDR3: TGTGCCAGCAGCTCTGACAGTTTATCCTACGAGCAGTACTTC. The chain has TRBV7-2 and TRBJ2-7, with D possibly matching TRBD1 (5 bases). Germline V gives CDR1 SGHTA, CDR2 FQGNSA. CDR3 length equals 14 residues. Trimming shortened V by 4 bases and J by 1 base, and 11 bases separated the two germline ends.

This clonotype was observed many times. This chain links TRBV3-1 with TRBJ1-4; 9 bases agree with TRBD1. Germline CDR1 and CDR2: LGHDT and YNNKEL (reference sequence). The CDR3 length is 15 residues. V shed 0 bases and J 10 bases; nucleotides not matched to a gene: 6. The CDR3 nucleotides are TGTGCCAGCAGCCAAGATTCCGGGACAGGGAGAAAACTGTTTTTT. This gives the protein CASSQDSGTGRKLFF.

This clonotype was seen repeatedly, ten times or more. The V and J genes are TRBV7-2 and TRBJ2-5; 10 bases are shared with TRBD2. V shed 5 bases, J shed 5 bases, and the junction held 14 bases outside the gene matches. The CDR3 contains 17 residues. Germline V gene lookup returns CDR1 SGHTA and CDR2 FQGNSA. CDR3 region: CASSPPGLAGDGETQYF. CDR3 in DNA: TGTGCCAGCAGCCCACCCGGCCTAGCGGGGGATGGTGAGACCCAGTACTTC.

This clonotype was seen more than once but under ten times. The chain links TRBV4-1 to TRBJ2-7; D may be TRBD1 or TRBD2 (5 bases each). In germline, CDR1 is MGHRA, CDR2 YSYEKL. CDR3 size: 16 residues. V was clipped by 0 bases and J by 3 bases, with 15 bases between them. This CDR3 reads CASSQESWDANYEQYF. In DNA form, the CDR3 reads TGCGCCAGCAGCCAAGAAAGTTGGGACGCCAACTACGAGCAGTACTTC.

This clonotype has a count of ten or more. This chain joins TRBV7-8 and TRBJ2-7, with D possibly being TRBD2 (6 bases). The ends were cut back, 5 bases at V and 3 bases at J, with 20 bases in the middle. Germline CDR1 and CDR2: SGHVS and FQNEAQ. The CDR3 covers 16 residues. The CDR3 DNA is TGTGCCAGCAGCCCCCGGGCCGGTAAGGACTACTACGAGCAGTACTTC. It codes for CASSPRAGKDYYEQYF.

This clonotype was counted ten times or more. The rearrangement uses TRBV12-3 or TRBV12-4 and TRBJ2-3, with 7 bases fitting TRBD2. V trimming: 5 bases; J trimming: 4 bases; junction bases outside the gene matches: 9. The CDR3 has 15 amino acids. This chain's CDR3 is CASSQRGGVADTQYF. CDR3 bases: TGTGCCAGCAGTCAGCGGGGAGGTGTGGCAGATACGCAGTATTTT.

This clonotype was counted at least ten times. This chain connects TRBV7-8 to TRBJ2-5; TRBD2 is a possible D gene (5 bases). Trimming shortened V by 5 bases and J by 1 base, and 14 bases separated the two germline ends. The CDR3 has 15 residues. Germline V lookup: CDR1 SGHVS, CDR2 FQNEAQ. CDR3 amino acids: CASSPNSRGQETQYF. CDR3 bases: TGTGCCAGCAGCCCCAACTCCCGGGGCCAAGAGACCCAGTACTTC.